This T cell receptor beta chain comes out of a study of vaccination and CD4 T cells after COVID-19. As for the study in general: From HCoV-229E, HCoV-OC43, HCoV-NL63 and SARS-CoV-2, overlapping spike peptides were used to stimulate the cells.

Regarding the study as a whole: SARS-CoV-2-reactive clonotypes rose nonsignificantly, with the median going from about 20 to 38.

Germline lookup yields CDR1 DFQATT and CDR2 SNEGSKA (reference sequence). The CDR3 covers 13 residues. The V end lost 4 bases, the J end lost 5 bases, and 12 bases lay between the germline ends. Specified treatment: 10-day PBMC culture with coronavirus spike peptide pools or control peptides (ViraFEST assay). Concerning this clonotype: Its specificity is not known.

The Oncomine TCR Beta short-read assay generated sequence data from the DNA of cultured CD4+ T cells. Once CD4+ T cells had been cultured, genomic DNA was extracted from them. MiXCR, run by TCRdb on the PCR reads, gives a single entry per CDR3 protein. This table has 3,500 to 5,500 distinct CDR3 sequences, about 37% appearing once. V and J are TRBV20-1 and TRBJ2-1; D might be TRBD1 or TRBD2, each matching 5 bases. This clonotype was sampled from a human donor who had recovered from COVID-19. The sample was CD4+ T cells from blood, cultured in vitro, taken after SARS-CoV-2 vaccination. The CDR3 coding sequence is TGCAGTGCTAACCGGGACGGACACAATGAGCAGTTCTTC. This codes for CSANRDGHNEQFF.